This is a list of T cell receptor beta chains from one sample in a study of T cells in localized non-small cell lung cancer. Sequenced by immunoSEQ multiplex PCR; TCRdb stores in-frame clones only, minus some. The data contain roughly 16,000 clones, 80% to 90% of them singletons. The sample in question was peripheral blood, obtained before any cancer treatment. Receptors were obtained from a male donor aged 60 or older with stage I lung adenocarcinoma. CDR3s include the opening cysteine and the closing phenylalanine or tryptophan. The D gene is left open where the match is weak. Expanded clones get a size class; other rows say once, few or many, or leave the size out.

v_call: TRBV2; d_call: NA; clone_size: once; j_call: TRBJ1-5; cdr3_aa: CASRLDQPQHF; cdr3_nt: TGTGCCAGCAGGCTTGATCAGCCCCAGCATTTT
v_call: TRBV9; d_call: NA; clone_size: NA; j_call: TRBJ1-4; cdr3_aa: CASSPRRGNEKLFF; cdr3_nt: TGTGCCAGCAGCCCCCGTCGGGGTAATGAAAAACTGTTTTTT
v_call: TRBV18; d_call: NA; clone_size: once; j_call: TRBJ2-7; cdr3_aa: CASSPLQGGQNPYEQYF; cdr3_nt: TGTGCCAGCTCACCACTTCAAGGAGGACAGAACCCCTACGAGCAGTACTTC
v_call: TRBV28; d_call: NA; clone_size: NA; j_call: TRBJ2-3; cdr3_aa: CASRRGGAGSTDTQYF; cdr3_nt: TGTGCCAGCAGACGTGGTGGGGCGGGGAGCACAGATACGCAGTATTTT
v_call: TRBV7-9; d_call: NA; clone_size: NA; j_call: TRBJ1-2; cdr3_aa: CASSLSNNYGYTF; cdr3_nt: TGTGCCAGCAGCTTAAGTAATAACTATGGCTACACCTTC
v_call: TRBV7-9; d_call: NA; clone_size: NA; j_call: TRBJ1-2; cdr3_aa: CASSKRTDPNYGYTF; cdr3_nt: TGTGCCAGCTCCAAGAGGACAGACCCTAACTATGGCTACACCTTC
v_call: TRBV19; d_call: NA; clone_size: NA; j_call: TRBJ2-1; cdr3_aa: CASSIRLTRDEQFF; cdr3_nt: TGTGCCAGTAGTATTAGGTTAACCAGGGATGAGCAGTTCTTC
v_call: TRBV29-1; d_call: NA; clone_size: NA; j_call: TRBJ1-4; cdr3_aa: CSVGALGANEKLFF; cdr3_nt: TGCAGCGTCGGGGCACTGGGGGCTAATGAAAAACTGTTTTTT
v_call: TRBV6-6; d_call: NA; clone_size: NA; j_call: TRBJ1-6; cdr3_aa: CASSSPGPLHF; cdr3_nt: TGTGCCAGCAGTTCCCCCGGACCCCTCCACTTT
v_call: TRBV6-6; d_call: NA; clone_size: NA; j_call: TRBJ2-7; cdr3_aa: CASSSVYEQYF; cdr3_nt: TGTGCCAGCAGTTCTGTTTACGAGCAGTACTTC
v_call: TRBV7-9; d_call: NA; clone_size: NA; j_call: TRBJ2-7; cdr3_aa: CASSPTPPGNQQYF; cdr3_nt: TGTGCCAGCAGCCCGACCCCCCCGGGGAATCAGCAGTACTTC
v_call: TRBV5-4; d_call: NA; clone_size: NA; j_call: TRBJ2-6; cdr3_aa: CASSGLTRQSRANVLTF; cdr3_nt: TGTGCCAGCTCTGGGCTTACCAGACAAAGTCGGGCCAACGTCCTGACTTTC
v_call: TRBV4-1; d_call: TRBD2; clone_size: NA; j_call: TRBJ2-1; cdr3_aa: CASSQDPSGETWRAEQFF; cdr3_nt: TGCGCCAGCAGCCAAGACCCTAGCGGGGAAACTTGGCGCGCTGAGCAGTTCTTC
v_call: TRBV6-5; d_call: NA; clone_size: NA; j_call: TRBJ1-5; cdr3_aa: CASSYSPTGINQPQHF; cdr3_nt: TGTGCCAGCAGTTACTCCCCGACAGGTATCAATCAGCCCCAGCATTTT
v_call: TRBV28; d_call: NA; clone_size: NA; j_call: TRBJ2-5; cdr3_aa: CASRSRPRETQYF; cdr3_nt: TGTGCCAGCAGGTCCCGCCCGCGCGAGACCCAGTACTTC
v_call: TRBV7-4; d_call: NA; clone_size: NA; j_call: TRBJ1-5; cdr3_aa: CASSSSGNQPQHF; cdr3_nt: TGTGCCAGCAGCTCGTCAGGGAATCAGCCCCAGCATTTT
v_call: TRBV7-2; d_call: NA; clone_size: NA; j_call: TRBJ1-2; cdr3_aa: CASSPLQYRAHGYTF; cdr3_nt: TGTGCCAGCAGCCCATTACAGTATCGGGCCCATGGCTACACCTTC
v_call: TRBV6-5; d_call: TRBD2; clone_size: NA; j_call: TRBJ2-3; cdr3_aa: CASSSRLAAERDTQYF; cdr3_nt: TGTGCCAGCAGTTCCCGACTAGCCGCCGAAAGGGATACGCAGTATTTT
v_call: TRBV28; d_call: NA; clone_size: NA; j_call: TRBJ2-3; cdr3_aa: CASSSSGPTDTQYF; cdr3_nt: TGTGCCAGCAGTTCCAGTGGGCCCACAGATACGCAGTATTTT
v_call: TRBV28; d_call: NA; clone_size: NA; j_call: TRBJ2-4; cdr3_aa: CASSRRENIQYF; cdr3_nt: TGTGCCAGCAGTCGCCGGGAAAACATTCAGTACTTC
v_call: TRBV6-5; d_call: NA; clone_size: NA; j_call: TRBJ1-5; cdr3_aa: CASSRTGNNQPQHF; cdr3_nt: TGTGCCAGCAGCCGAACAGGGAACAATCAGCCCCAGCATTTT
v_call: TRBV28; d_call: TRBD1; clone_size: NA; j_call: TRBJ2-2; cdr3_aa: CASWTGAAGELFF; cdr3_nt: TGTGCCAGTTGGACAGGGGCGGCCGGGGAGCTGTTTTTT
v_call: TRBV5-8; d_call: NA; clone_size: NA; j_call: TRBJ2-2; cdr3_aa: CASSLLLWTGELFF; cdr3_nt: TGTGCCAGCAGCCTGCTTTTGTGGACCGGGGAGCTGTTTTTT
v_call: TRBV29-1; d_call: TRBD2; clone_size: few; j_call: TRBJ2-1; cdr3_aa: CSVGSGGGGNEQFF; cdr3_nt: TGCAGCGTAGGAAGCGGGGGGGGCGGCAATGAGCAGTTCTTC
v_call: TRBV20-1; d_call: NA; clone_size: NA; j_call: TRBJ1-2; cdr3_aa: CSAPFNYGYTF; cdr3_nt: TGCAGTGCCCCATTCAACTATGGCTACACCTTC
v_call: TRBV4-3; d_call: NA; clone_size: once; j_call: TRBJ1-4; cdr3_aa: CASSQGWQGGEKLFF; cdr3_nt: TGCGCCAGCAGCCAAGGCTGGCAGGGAGGCGAGAAACTGTTTTTT